This TCR beta chain originates from a study of Ad26.COV2.S vaccination and SARS-CoV-2 variants. Study conclusions and caveats: Compared with placebo recipients, vaccine recipients had higher spike-specific TCR breadth. There was a possibility that the TCR breadth and depth analyses underestimated total T cell responses.

TCRdb's table, derived via immunoSEQ multiplex PCR, lists solely in-frame clones and lacks some. The repertoire holds 350,000 to 500,000 clones, with approximately 92% as singletons. Treatment in this sample: some 19 received Ad26.COV2.S at low or high dose, single or two shots; a few received placebo; per-sample allocation not given. Sampling took place 63 days after the first vaccine or placebo injection. In the vaccine, an Ad26 vector expressed the SARS-CoV-2 spike of the Wuhan strain. CDR1 SQVTM and CDR2 ANQGSEA come from the germline V gene. Trimming removed 3 bases from V and 8 bases from J, with 22 bases in between. The CDR3 loop spans 15 amino acids. Concerning this clone itself: Its antigen is not known.

Sequences were derived from peripheral blood, sampled in a trial of Ad26.COV2.S vaccine versus placebo. The receptor was derived from a person between 18 and 65 years old who received the Ad26.COV2.S COVID-19 vaccine or a placebo. The chain links TRBV29-1 to TRBJ1-1; tentatively, D is TRBD1 (6 bases). CDR3 sequence (DNA): TGCAGCGTTGATGGGAGTCACAGGGTATATAACGAAGCTTTCTTT. Encoded protein: CSVDGSHRVYNEAFF.